The sequence of this T cell receptor (beta chain) was determined in a study of T-cell reconstitution after alpha-beta-depleted transplantation in children. The CDR3 extends over 13 amino acids. The V end lost 1 base, the J end lost 5 bases, and 9 bases lay between the germline ends. Looked up from germline, CDR1 is SGHTA and CDR2 is FQGNSA. In this sample, this clonotype turned up many times. The TCRbeta library was prepared with unique molecular identifiers. TCRdb reprocessed the PCR reads via MiXCR and lists one record per CDR3 protein. The table shows about 280,000 distinct CDR3 sequences, with under 14% occurring only once.

This clonotype was sampled from a male patient between 2 and 9 years old who had a stem cell transplant for chronic granulomatous disease, so the T cells may come from the graft donor. The chain carries TRBV7-2 and TRBJ2-7; D may be TRBD2 (5 bases). The specimen was peripheral blood, collected 180 days after TCRalphabeta/CD19-depleted stem cell transplant. The CDR3, as DNA: TGTGCCAGCAGCTTAGGGTTCGGGGACGAGCAGTACTTC. Residues: CASSLGFGDEQYF.